This TCR beta chain was sequenced for a study of CD8+ T cells in alopecia areata. In the study overall: Female approximately 6-11-week-old C3H/HeJ recipients received skin from approximately 6-13-month-old C3H/HeJ graft donors with spontaneous alopecia. General study results and limits: Compared with mice, patients displayed less clear TCR sharing, possibly for HLA-related reasons. Normal scalp had lower clonality than lesional scalp, with alopecia totalis/universalis lesions showing this most strongly. Among the cells sequenced in scalp samples are also the resident alphabeta T cells of normal skin.

Using CD4, CD8alpha, NKG2D, NKG2ACE and other markers, pooled cutaneous lymph node cells were sorted. Following RNA extraction, reverse transcription yielded cDNA that acted as the sequencing template. Profiling relied on immunoSEQ multiplex PCR, and the TCRdb table lists in-frame clones only, not all of them. The sample includes under 350,000 clones, none of them occurring once. On this clone itself: The antigen remains undetermined. Each gene name is a mouse one. The read stops 4 residues short of the end of the CDR3; the missing end is completed from the germline J gene.

In germline, CDR1 is MSHET, CDR2 SYDVDS. J gave up 4 bases and V 2 bases, and 1 base lay outside the gene matches. This CDR3 comprises 13 residues. The receptor comes from a C3H/HeJ mouse with alopecia areata. This strain's MHC haplotype is H2-k. Sequencing was performed on CD4+ T cells sorted from a lymph node. This chain links TRBV29 with TRBJ1-2, with 7 bases identical to TRBD1. The CDR3 loop is CASSLQGGSDYTF. The part of the CDR3 DNA that was read is TGTGCTAGCAGTTTACAGGGGGGCTCC.